These T cell receptor beta chains were read from a single sample in a study of blood T cells in healthy people across ages. TCRdb re-called the 5' RACE reads with MiXCR, one entry per CDR3 protein. The data show 1.5 million to 2 million distinct CDR3 sequences, about 28% seen once. Sequencing input: blood. All receptors come from a woman in her twenties or thirties in good health. Each CDR3 is given with its conserved first and last residue. A D gene is named only where the DNA matches it firmly. Expanded clones are given a class, and other clones once, few, many or no size at all.

D: -; V: TRBV11-2; size: -; J: TRBJ2-5; CDR3: CAGSLGTGGLGEQYF; DNA: TGTGCCGGCAGCTTAGGTACTGGGGGTTTGGGTGAGCAGTACTTC
D: TRBD2; V: TRBV20-1; size: -; J: TRBJ2-7; CDR3: CSTTSGGSYEQYF; DNA: TGCAGTACGACTAGCGGGGGATCCTACGAGCAGTACTTC
D: -; V: TRBV3-1; size: -; J: TRBJ2-1; CDR3: CASSNSWTLHNEQFF; DNA: TGTGCCAGCAGTAACAGTTGGACTCTTCACAATGAGCAGTTCTTC
D: -; V: TRBV7-6; size: once; J: TRBJ2-2; CDR3: CASSWGITGELFF; DNA: TGTGCCAGCAGCTGGGGTATCACCGGGGAGCTGTTTTTT
D: TRBD1; V: TRBV7-2; size: many; J: TRBJ1-2; CDR3: CASSPTDRGHGYTF; DNA: TGTGCCAGCAGCCCGACGGACAGGGGGCATGGCTACACCTTC
D: -; V: TRBV5-1; size: -; J: TRBJ1-1; CDR3: CASRPGTLNTEAFF; DNA: TGCGCCAGCAGGCCCGGGACATTAAACACTGAAGCTTTCTTT
D: -; V: TRBV2; size: -; J: TRBJ2-5; CDR3: CASSQNNPLGQETQYF; DNA: TGTGCCAGCAGTCAAAATAACCCCCTAGGCCAAGAGACCCAGTACTTC
D: -; V: TRBV20-1; size: -; J: TRBJ1-4; CDR3: CSAPDNGNEKLFF; DNA: TGCAGTGCTCCGGACAACGGAAATGAAAAACTGTTTTTT
D: -; V: TRBV20-1; size: many; J: TRBJ2-3; CDR3: CSGVRTDTQYF; DNA: TGCAGTGGGGTCCGCACAGATACGCAGTATTTT
D: TRBD1; V: TRBV2; size: -; J: TRBJ2-7; CDR3: CASDRGAYEQYF; DNA: TGTGCCAGCGACAGGGGGGCCTACGAGCAGTACTTC
D: TRBD1; V: TRBV12-5; size: -; J: TRBJ2-2; CDR3: CASGSTLRPGGSGELFF; DNA: TGTGCTAGTGGTTCCACCCTACGTCCAGGGGGCTCCGGGGAGCTGTTTTTT
D: -; V: TRBV9; size: -; J: TRBJ2-1; CDR3: CASSNRGGLASNEQFF; DNA: TGTGCCAGCAGCAATCGAGGGGGTTTAGCCAGCAATGAGCAGTTCTTC
D: -; V: TRBV5-1; size: -; J: TRBJ2-1; CDR3: CASSLEGQYNEQFF; DNA: TGCGCCAGCAGCTTGGAGGGGCAGTACAATGAGCAGTTCTTC
D: TRBD1; V: TRBV29-1; size: -; J: TRBJ2-7; CDR3: CSVKWGQGNYEQYF; DNA: TGCAGCGTCAAATGGGGACAGGGAAACTACGAGCAGTACTTC
D: -; V: TRBV5-1; size: -; J: TRBJ1-1; CDR3: CASSPGTEEAFF; DNA: TGCGCCAGCAGCCCCGGGACCGAGGAAGCTTTCTTT
D: -; V: TRBV7-9; size: few; J: TRBJ2-5; CDR3: CASRARSIQETQYF; DNA: TGTGCCAGCAGAGCAAGGAGCATCCAAGAGACCCAGTACTTC
D: TRBD1; V: TRBV7-9; size: few; J: TRBJ2-4; CDR3: CASSSTGDIFQNIQYF; DNA: TGTGCCAGCAGCTCTACAGGGGATATCTTCCAAAACATTCAGTACTTC
D: -; V: TRBV30; size: few; J: TRBJ1-1; CDR3: CAWSVRGGDTEAFF; DNA: TGTGCCTGGAGTGTACGAGGGGGTGACACTGAAGCTTTCTTT
D: -; V: TRBV19; size: few; J: TRBJ1-2; CDR3: CASSITWRGGYTF; DNA: TGTGCCAGTAGTATAACCTGGCGGGGCGGCTACACCTTC
D: -; V: TRBV10-3; size: few; J: TRBJ2-7; CDR3: CAISGGIAYERYF; DNA: TGTGCCATCAGTGGGGGGATCGCCTACGAGCGGTACTTC
D: -; V: TRBV5-6; size: -; J: TRBJ2-5; CDR3: CARSLGPGTQETQYF; DNA: TGTGCCCGCAGCTTGGGGCCCGGGACTCAAGAGACCCAGTACTTC
D: -; V: TRBV19; size: -; J: TRBJ2-5; CDR3: CATTSGTYQETQYF; DNA: TGTGCCACCACAAGCGGAACGTACCAAGAGACCCAGTACTTC
D: TRBD1; V: TRBV20-1; size: -; J: TRBJ1-5; CDR3: CSARDKGTGPNQPQHF; DNA: TGCAGTGCTAGAGATAAGGGGACAGGGCCCAATCAGCCCCAGCATTTT
D: -; V: TRBV20-1; size: few; J: TRBJ2-5; CDR3: CSGRKSTTGIQETQYF; DNA: TGCAGTGGACGCAAATCGACCACCGGGATTCAAGAGACCCAGTACTTC
D: -; V: TRBV6-7; size: few; J: TRBJ1-6; CDR3: CASRNPRVVNSPLHF; DNA: TGTGCCAGCAGGAACCCCCGGGTGGTCAATTCACCCCTCCACTTT
D: TRBD2; V: TRBV6-5; size: many; J: TRBJ2-1; CDR3: CATTKAGGPDEQFF; DNA: TGTGCCACCACTAAAGCGGGAGGGCCAGATGAGCAGTTCTTC
D: -; V: TRBV25-1; size: few; J: TRBJ1-2; CDR3: CASTKAGEGYGYTF; DNA: TGTGCCAGCACGAAGGCAGGGGAGGGCTATGGCTACACCTTC